One and the same sample provided the 14 T cell receptor beta chains below, sequenced in a study of T cells in localized non-small cell lung cancer. The method was immunoSEQ multiplex PCR; TCRdb's version includes in-frame clones alone and lacks a portion of them. The sample has 70,000 to 90,000 clones, over 75% seen once. The source material was peripheral blood, sampled before any cancer treatment. The receptors were gathered from a female donor older than 55 with stage I lung adenocarcinoma.

CDR3: CASSPAGGPYEQYF. Written as DNA, the CDR3 is TGTGCCAGCAGTCCGGCGGGAGGCCCCTACGAGCAGTACTTC. The chain uses TRBV27 and TRBJ2-7; 8 bases fit TRBD2. This CDR3 is built from 14 residues. Germline trimming cut 5 bases from V and 2 bases from J; bases unmatched to any gene: 5. Germline assignment: CDR1 MNHEY and CDR2 SMNVEV (reference sequence).

The chain couples TRBV13 to TRBJ1-1, with 7 nucleotides matching TRBD1. J gave up 4 bases and V 5 bases, and 16 bases lay outside the gene matches. CDR1 and CDR2 from the germline V gene are PRHDT and FYEKMQ (reference sequence). The CDR3 covers 17 residues. The CDR3 DNA sequence: TGTGCCAGCAGCCCACGACAGGGAAGGGGGTCCGGCACTGAAGCTTTCTTT. It specifies CASSPRQGRGSGTEAFF.

V and J are TRBV5-1 and TRBJ2-3; 11 bases agree with TRBD2. The junction had 12 bases not matched to a gene; V was cut back by 4 bases and J by 5 bases. Germline lookup yields CDR1 SGHRS and CDR2 YFSETQ. This CDR3 contains 17 residues. The CDR3 spells CASSVHSSGRSIDTQYF. CDR3 nucleotide sequence: TGCGCCAGCAGCGTACACTCTAGCGGGAGGAGTATAGATACGCAGTATTTT.

To note about this clone: Different DNA sequences within this sample yield the same CDR3. The V call is TRBV5-4, the J call TRBJ2-5; D gene unclear. Germline V CDR1 and CDR2: SGHNT, YYREEE (reference sequence). This CDR3 comprises 13 residues. The ends were cut back, 4 bases at V and 5 bases at J, with 12 bases in the middle. CDR3 DNA sequence: TGTGCCAGCAGCCCCCTCCCCAGGGAGACCCAGTACTTC. Translation: CASSPLPRETQYF.

The chain employs TRBV6-6 and TRBJ1-1; D is possibly TRBD1 (6 bases). This CDR3 has 15 amino acids. V was pared by 5 bases and J by 4 bases, with 17 bases between. CDR1 is MNHNY, CDR2 SVGAGI, per germline (reference sequence). For the CDR3, the DNA is TGTGCCAGCAGTACCCAAGGAGGGGGTCCCACTGAAGCTTTCTTT. Translating gives CASSTQGGGPTEAFF.

The chain is built from TRBV6-1 and TRBJ2-3; D remains unclear. The CDR3 contains 14 residues. Germline V gene lookup returns CDR1 MNHNS and CDR2 SASEGT. Trimming shortened V by 4 bases and J by 3 bases, and 11 bases separated the two germline ends. CDR3 sequence reads: CASSGQVGTDTQYF. CDR3 DNA: TGTGCCAGCAGTGGACAAGTCGGAACAGATACGCAGTATTTT.

V gene TRBV11-2 combines with J gene TRBJ2-3, with a weak D call TRBD1 (5 bases). V lost 5 bases and J 2 bases, leaving 11 bases between the germline ends. This CDR3 region has 14 residues. Germline assignment: CDR1 SGHAT and CDR2 FQNNGV. This CDR3 reads CASSQGVATDTQYF. DNA of the CDR3: TGTGCCAGCAGCCAAGGGGTTGCCACAGATACGCAGTATTTT. Drawing the rest from reference TRBV11-2 and TRBJ2-3, the complete variable domain is EAGVAQSPRYKIIEKRQSVAFWCNPISGHATLYWYQQILGQGPKLLIQFQNNGVVDDSQLPKDRFSAERLKGVDSTLKIQPAKLEDSAVYLCASSQGVATDTQYFGPGTRLTVL.

This chain connects TRBV19 to TRBJ1-6; D might be TRBD1 (6 bases). CDR3 size: 17 residues. The V and J ends lost 5 bases and 6 bases respectively, with 20 bases between them. Germline V gene sequence: CDR1 LNHDA, CDR2 SQIVND (reference sequence). CDR3 DNA sequence: TGTGCCAGTAGTCCCTTCGCGGGGGCGATGGGTAATTCACCCCTCCACTTT. Its protein is CASSPFAGAMGNSPLHF.

V gene TRBV9 combines with J gene TRBJ2-7, with 10 bases matching TRBD1. V lost 4 bases to trimming and J lost 5 bases; unmatched junction nucleotides: 9. The CDR3 length is 15 residues. The germline V gene encodes CDR1 SGDLS and CDR2 YYNGEE. This CDR3 reads CASSFSTGGLHEQYF. CDR3 nucleotide sequence: TGTGCCAGCAGCTTTTCGACAGGGGGCTTGCACGAGCAGTACTTC. Supplemented by reference TRBV9 and TRBJ2-7, the full variable domain reads DSGVTQTPKHLITATGQRVTLRCSPRSGDLSVYWYQQSLDQGLQFLIQYYNGEERAKGNILERFSAQQFPDLHSELNLSSLELGDSALYFCASSFSTGGLHEQYFGPGTRLTVT.

J is TRBJ1-3 and V is TRBV4-1, with 8 bases aligning to TRBD1. Looked up from germline, CDR1 is MGHRA and CDR2 is YSYEKL. V lost 4 bases and J lost 4; bases outside the gene matches: 9. This CDR3 spans 16 amino acids. The CDR3 DNA reads TGCGCCAGCAGCCGGATCGACAGGGGTCGGGGAAACACCATATATTTT. It yields the protein CASSRIDRGRGNTIYF.

This chain uses TRBV28 with TRBJ2-1; 7 bases match TRBD2. This CDR3 has 19 amino acids. The ends lost 7 bases at V and 5 bases at J; junction bases unmatched: 23. Per the germline V gene, CDR1 is MDHEN and CDR2 is SYDVKM. The CDR3 bases are TGTGCCAGCATTCCCCGTCCGGGGCGTGGGACTAAGCGGGACAATGAGCAGTTCTTC. The encoded protein is CASIPRPGRGTKRDNEQFF.

The V gene is TRBV7-2, the J gene TRBJ1-5; D is undetermined. V was trimmed by 2 bases and J by 6 bases, leaving 17 bases between them. This CDR3 is 16 amino acids long. Looked up from germline, CDR1 is SGHTA and CDR2 is FQGNSA. The CDR3 sequence is CASSLLGRKGVQPQHF. As DNA, the CDR3 is TGTGCCAGCAGCTTATTAGGCAGGAAAGGTGTTCAGCCCCAGCATTTT. Full variable domain (remainder filled in from reference TRBV7-2 and TRBJ1-5): GAGVSQSPSNKVTEKGKDVELRCDPISGHTALYWYRQSLGQGLEFLIYFQGNSAPDKSGLPSDRFSAERTGGSVSTLTIQRTQQEDSAVYLCASSLLGRKGVQPQHFGDGTRLSIL.

The rearrangement joins TRBV5-1 to TRBJ1-2, with D perhaps TRBD1 (5 bases). CDR3 size: 13 residues. Trimming pared 0 bases from V and 2 bases from J, leaving 5 bases between. Germline assignment: CDR1 SGHRS and CDR2 YFSETQ. CDR3 DNA: TGCGCCAGCAGCTTGGGGGGGAACTATGGCTACACCTTC. The encoded protein is CASSLGGNYGYTF. The full variable domain, its missing parts supplied by reference TRBV5-1 and TRBJ1-2, is KAGVTQTPRYLIKTRGQQVTLSCSPISGHRSVSWYQQTPGQGLQFLFEYFSETQRNKGNFPGRFSGRQFSNSRSEMNVSTLELGDSALYLCASSLGGNYGYTFGSGTRLTVV.

CDR3 in DNA: TGTGCCAGTAGCCTAACACCGACAGTCTTCTACGAGCAGTACTTC. Amino acid sequence: CASSLTPTVFYEQYF. This rearrangement joins TRBV19 to TRBJ2-7; maybe TRBD1 (5 bases). The CDR3 sequence is 15 residues long. V gave up 6 bases and J gave up 3 bases, with 18 bases separating them. Germline V CDR1 and CDR2: LNHDA, SQIVND (reference sequence).